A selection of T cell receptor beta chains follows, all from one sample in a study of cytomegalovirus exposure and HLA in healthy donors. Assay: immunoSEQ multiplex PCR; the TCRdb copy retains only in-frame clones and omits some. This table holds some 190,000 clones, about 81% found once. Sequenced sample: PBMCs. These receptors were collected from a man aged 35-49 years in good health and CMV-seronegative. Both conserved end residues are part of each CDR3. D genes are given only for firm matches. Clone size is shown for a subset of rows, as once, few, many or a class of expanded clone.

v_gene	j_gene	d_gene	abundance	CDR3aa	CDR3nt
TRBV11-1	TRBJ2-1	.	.	CASSWTLAIGVNEQFF	TGTGCCAGCAGCTGGACTCTAGCGATTGGGGTCAATGAGCAGTTCTTC
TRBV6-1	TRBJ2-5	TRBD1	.	CASSEGTGEGEETQYF	TGTGCCAGCAGTGAGGGGACAGGGGAAGGGGAAGAGACCCAGTACTTC
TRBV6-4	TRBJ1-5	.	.	CASSETVNQPQHF	TGTGCCAGCAGTGAGACAGTCAATCAGCCCCAGCATTTT
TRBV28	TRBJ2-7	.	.	CASSLRQTYEQYF	TGTGCCAGCAGTTTAAGACAGACCTACGAGCAGTACTTC
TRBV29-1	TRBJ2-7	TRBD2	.	CSVDGGTSYEQYF	TGCAGCGTTGATGGCGGGACTAGCTACGAGCAGTACTTC
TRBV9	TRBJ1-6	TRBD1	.	CASSEGTGNYNSPLHF	TGTGCCAGCAGCGAGGGGACAGGGAACTATAATTCACCCCTCCACTTT
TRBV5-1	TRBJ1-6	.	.	CASRPSGVDNSPLHF	TGCGCCAGCAGGCCCAGCGGGGTGGATAATTCACCCCTCCACTTT
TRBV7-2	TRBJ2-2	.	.	CASSAWGTNTGELFF	TGTGCCAGCAGCGCCTGGGGGACAAACACCGGGGAGCTGTTTTTT
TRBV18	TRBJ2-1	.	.	CASSPQVTGNEQFF	TGTGCCAGCTCACCACAGGTGACAGGCAATGAGCAGTTCTTC
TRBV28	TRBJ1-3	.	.	CASSLYAQGGDTIYF	TGTGCCAGCAGTTTATACGCGCAGGGAGGGGACACCATATATTTT
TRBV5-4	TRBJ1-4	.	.	CASSLNRDGLLF	TGTGCCAGCAGCTTAAATCGGGACGGACTACTTTTT
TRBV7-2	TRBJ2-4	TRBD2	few	CASSPGGARNIQYF	TGTGCCAGCAGCCCCGGGGGGGCCAGGAACATTCAGTACTTC
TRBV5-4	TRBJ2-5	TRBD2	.	CASSWGLAGGPGETQYF	TGTGCCAGCAGCTGGGGACTAGCGGGGGGGCCAGGGGAGACCCAGTACTTC
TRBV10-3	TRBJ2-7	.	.	CATLRQDSYEQYF	TGTGCCACCTTACGACAGGATTCCTACGAGCAGTACTTC
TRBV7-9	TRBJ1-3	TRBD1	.	CASSFPGQSSGNTIYF	TGTGCCAGCAGCTTTCCGGGACAGAGCTCTGGAAACACCATATATTTT
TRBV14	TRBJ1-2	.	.	CASSQEQRAGYTF	TGTGCCAGCAGCCAAGAACAGCGGGCAGGCTACACCTTC
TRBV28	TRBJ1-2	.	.	CASNINQDGGSGYTF	TGTGCCAGCAACATAAATCAGGACGGGGGAAGTGGCTACACCTTC
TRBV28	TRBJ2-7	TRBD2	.	CASSLGGSFYEQYF	TGTGCCAGCAGTTTAGGCGGGAGTTTCTACGAGCAGTACTTC
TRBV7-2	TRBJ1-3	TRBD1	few	CASSQGGQGRSGNTIYF	TGTGCCAGCAGCCAGGGGGGCCAGGGACGCTCTGGAAACACCATATATTTT
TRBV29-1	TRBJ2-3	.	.	CSVEDEQGDTQYF	TGCAGCGTTGAAGATGAGCAGGGGGATACGCAGTATTTT
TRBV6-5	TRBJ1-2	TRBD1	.	CASSQTGGSYGYTF	TGTGCCAGCAGTCAGACAGGGGGCAGCTATGGCTACACCTTC
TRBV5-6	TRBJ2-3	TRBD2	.	CASSRRTSGGSDTQYF	TGTGCCAGCAGCCGACGAACTAGCGGGGGGTCAGATACGCAGTATTTT
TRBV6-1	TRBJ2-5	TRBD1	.	CASERGTARQETQYF	TGTGCCAGCGAACGTGGGACAGCGAGACAAGAGACCCAGTACTTC
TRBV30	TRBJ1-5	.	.	CAWSVGQGINQPQHF	TGTGCCTGGAGTGTAGGACAAGGGATCAATCAGCCCCAGCATTTT
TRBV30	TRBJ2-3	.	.	CAWSVQATDTRYF	TGTGCCTGGAGTGTTCAGGCAACAGATACGCGGTATTTT
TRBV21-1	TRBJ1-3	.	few	CASRTTGLYSGNTIYF	TGTGCCAGCAGGACGACAGGCCTTTACTCTGGAAACACCATATATTTT